These 6 T cell receptor beta chains came from one sample sequenced in a study of blood T cells in healthy people across ages (dated by TCRdb to 2013 to 2016). The method was 5' RACE. Sequenced on an Illumina HiSeq 2500. A second roughly 6 to 12 cycle PCR used a sample-barcoded 5' primer and a J-beta primer mix. The public sequencing data were trimmed at Q25 with fastp and processed into clonotypes with MiXCR by TCRdb, which kept only in-frame beta chains. A single entry per CDR3 protein holds the most common genes and DNA from its merged rows. The sample includes about 1.4 million distinct CDR3 sequences, with 55% to 75% observed a single time. Over 5.5% of the sample is held by the ten biggest clonotypes. The sequencing sample was made of blood. The receptors shown here come from a man aged 18 to 30 in good health.

The gene calls are TRBV5-1 and TRBJ1-1; weak D call: TRBD1 (6 bases). This CDR3 is built from 16 residues. Germline lookup yields CDR1 SGHRS and CDR2 YFSETQ. V dropped 0 bases and J dropped 2 bases, with 14 bases sitting between them. The CDR3 bases are TGCGCCAGCAGCTTGGTGGTGACAGGCTTTAACACTGAAGCTTTCTTT. Protein sequence: CASSLVVTGFNTEAFF. Together with reference TRBV5-1 and TRBJ1-1, the CDR3 gives the full variable domain: KAGVTQTPRYLIKTRGQQVTLSCSPISGHRSVSWYQQTPGQGLQFLFEYFSETQRNKGNFPGRFSGRQFSNSRSEMNVSTLELGDSALYLCASSLVVTGFNTEAFFGQGTRLTVV.

The chain joins TRBV7-8 to TRBJ2-3; D unclear. The CDR3 contains 14 residues. Trimming cost V 5 bases and J 4 bases, with 13 bases left between them. Germline CDR1 reads SGHVS; CDR2 reads FQNEAQ. The CDR3 reads CASSPRFGADTQYF. CDR3 DNA sequence: TGTGCCAGCAGCCCCCGATTTGGCGCAGATACGCAGTATTTT.

This clonotype has only a few counts. V usage is TRBV24-1 and J usage is TRBJ2-1, with no clear D. Germline CDR1 and CDR2: KGHDR and SFDVKD. Trimming took off 2 bases at V and 3 bases at J, with 1 base between the two ends. This CDR3 region has 12 residues. CDR3 loop: CATSDYYNEQFF. The CDR3 DNA is TGTGCCACCAGTGATTACTACAATGAGCAGTTCTTC.

The rearrangement links TRBV6-2 or TRBV6-3 to TRBJ2-7, with D tentatively TRBD2 (6 bases). CDR1 is MNHEY, CDR2 SVGEGT, per germline. The CDR3 is 14 amino acids. V was pared by 5 bases and J by 5 bases, with 16 bases between. This CDR3 reads CASSPRDHEHEQYF. The DNA of the CDR3 is TGTGCCAGCAGTCCGCGGGACCACGAACACGAGCAGTACTTC.

This clonotype was picked up a small number of times. This chain connects TRBV20-1 to TRBJ2-2, with TRBD2 matching 11 bases. Looked up from germline, CDR1 is DFQATT and CDR2 is SNEGSKA (reference sequence). This CDR3 spans 18 amino acids. V was clipped by 0 bases and J by 4 bases; unmatched bases: 10. The CDR3 sequence is CSARDMTSGNPSTGELFF. As DNA, the CDR3 is TGCAGTGCTAGAGACATGACTAGCGGGAACCCCTCCACCGGGGAGCTGTTTTTT.

V usage is TRBV11-2 and J usage is TRBJ1-4; perhaps TRBD1 as D (5 bases). Germline V gives CDR1 SGHAT, CDR2 FQNNGV. The CDR3 sequence is 15 residues long. V lost 4 bases, J lost 8 bases, and 17 bases lay in between. This CDR3 reads CASSSRWGSGEKLFF. The CDR3 nucleotides read TGTGCCAGCAGCTCTCGATGGGGCTCAGGAGAAAAACTGTTTTTT.